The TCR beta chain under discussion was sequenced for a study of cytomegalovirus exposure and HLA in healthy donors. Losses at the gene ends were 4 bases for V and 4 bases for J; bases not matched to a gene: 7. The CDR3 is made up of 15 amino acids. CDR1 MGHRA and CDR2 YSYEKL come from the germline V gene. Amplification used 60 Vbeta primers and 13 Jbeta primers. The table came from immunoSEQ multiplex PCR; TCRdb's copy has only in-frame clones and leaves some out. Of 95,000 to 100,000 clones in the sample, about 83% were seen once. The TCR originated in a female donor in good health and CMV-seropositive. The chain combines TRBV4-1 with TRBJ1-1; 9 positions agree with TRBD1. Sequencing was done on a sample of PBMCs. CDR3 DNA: TGCGCCAGCAGCCGATCCGGGACAGGGACCACTGAAGCTTTCTTT. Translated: CASSRSGTGTTEAFF.